The 13 T cell receptor beta chains reported below all come from one sample, sequenced in a study of T cell responses to AZD1222 COVID-19 vaccine. Generated by immunoSEQ multiplex PCR, the TCRdb table keeps only in-frame clones and is missing some. In the table there are around 84,000 clones, about 85% of which are singletons. The input for sequencing was peripheral blood, taken on day 0 of AZD1222 vaccination. These receptors were obtained from an adult in good health.

The rearrangement joins TRBV4-2 to TRBJ1-2; D ambiguous. CDR3 size: 14 residues. The V end lost 0 bases, the J end lost 7 bases, and 12 bases lay between the germline ends. CDR1 LGHNA and CDR2 YNFKEQ come from the germline V gene. The CDR3 DNA is TGTGCCAGCAGCCAAGATCGGGAGGCCTTTGGCTACACCTTC. Residues: CASSQDREAFGYTF.

The rearrangement links TRBV7-9 to TRBJ2-7; D uncertain. Germline CDR1 reads SEHNR; CDR2 reads FQNEAQ (reference sequence). The V gene lost 1 base and the J gene lost 7 bases, with 8 bases spanning the gap. CDR3 length equals 12 residues. The CDR3 bases are TGTGCCAGCAGCTTAGTTGGATATGAGCAGTACTTC. This translates into CASSLVGYEQYF.

The V and J genes are TRBV6-2 or TRBV6-3 and TRBJ2-5, with TRBD2 matching 14 bases. Germline CDR1 and CDR2: MNHEY and SVGEGT. The CDR3 sequence is 17 residues long. The V and J ends lost 6 bases and 5 bases, in that order; junction bases with no gene match: 11. This CDR3 is CASSHGGLAGVGETQYF. The CDR3 nucleotides read TGTGCCAGCAGCCACGGGGGACTAGCGGGAGTGGGGGAGACCCAGTACTTC.

As to this clone: At one end the junction does not follow the germline gene, possibly because of a read error. The genes are TRBV28 and TRBJ1-6; possible D gene TRBD1, 5 bases. The CDR3 spans 13 residues. Germline V gene lookup returns CDR1 MDHEN and CDR2 SYDVKM. CDR3 coding DNA: TGTGCCAGCAGTCCTGGACATAACTCACCCCTCCACTTT. Protein product: CASSPGHNSPLHF. The full variable domain, completed using reference TRBV28 and TRBJ1-6, is DVKVTQSSRYLVKRTGEKVFLECVQDMDHENMFWYRQDPGLGLRLIYFSYDVKMKEKGDIPEGYSVSREKKERFSLILESASTNQTSMYLCASSPGHNSPLHFGNGTRLTVT.

This clone appeared a single time. The gene calls are TRBV5-6 and TRBJ1-1, with D unresolved. The CDR3 spans 12 residues. Germline CDR1 reads SGHDT; CDR2 reads YYEEEE. The V gene lost 4 bases and the J gene lost 8 bases, with 12 bases spanning the gap. The CDR3 bases are TGTGCCAGCAGCCTCCAGACGGCCGAAGCTTTCTTT. Its translation: CASSLQTAEAFF.

J is TRBJ2-3 and V is TRBV7-2, with 11 bases that match TRBD2. There are 14 residues in the CDR3. Losses at the gene ends were 4 bases for V and 5 bases for J; bases not matched to a gene: 2. From germline, CDR1 is SGHTA and CDR2 FQGNSA. DNA of the CDR3: TGTGCCAGCAGCTCTGGGACTAGCGGAGATACGCAGTATTTT. It codes for CASSSGTSGDTQYF.

The chain carries TRBV19 and TRBJ2-3; 10 bases align to TRBD2. This CDR3 has 14 residues. Germline V CDR1 and CDR2: LNHDA, SQIVND (reference sequence). The J segment lost 2 bases and the V segment lost 6 bases, leaving 2 bases of the junction unmatched. DNA of the CDR3: TGTGCCAGTAGCGGGACTAGCGACACAGATACGCAGTATTTT. It is translated as CASSGTSDTDTQYF.

The gene calls are TRBV6-5 and TRBJ2-2, with 7 bases lining up with TRBD2. Germline V gene lookup returns CDR1 MNHEY and CDR2 SVGAGI. The CDR3 is 14 residues long. With V trimmed by 6 bases and J by 3 bases, 4 bases remained unmatched. The CDR3 sequence is CASSVGGDTGELFF. CDR3 bases: TGTGCCAGCAGCGTGGGGGGGGACACCGGGGAGCTGTTTTTT.

The J gene is TRBJ1-5, the V gene TRBV6-2 or TRBV6-3, with D unresolved. V was clipped by 5 bases and J by 3 bases, with 14 bases between them. The CDR3 is made up of 15 amino acids. Germline CDR1 reads MNHEY; CDR2 reads SVGEGT. The CDR3 loop is CASSPPPGVNQPQHF. DNA of the CDR3: TGTGCCAGCAGTCCCCCCCCCGGGGTCAATCAGCCCCAGCATTTT.

The chain uses TRBV12-5 and TRBJ2-1; 7 bases match TRBD2. After removal of 2 bases from V and 10 bases from J, the junction contained 14 bases not matched to a gene. Germline CDR1 LGHNT, CDR2 FRNRAP. The CDR3 consists of 16 residues. CDR3 bases: TGTGCTAGTGGTTTGACTAGCGCCCTTTTATGGCCCGAGCAGTTCTTC. Translated, it gives CASGLTSALLWPEQFF. Full variable domain (remainder filled in from reference TRBV12-5 and TRBJ2-1): DARVTQTPRHKVTEMGQEVTMRCQPILGHNTVFWYRQTMMQGLELLAYFRNRAPLDDSGMPKDRFSAEMPDATLATLKIQPSEPRDSAVYFCASGLTSALLWPEQFFGPGTRLTVL.

This clone has a handful of counts. This sequence joins TRBV9 and TRBJ2-7; D uncertain. The V end lost 0 bases, the J end lost 3 bases, and 7 bases lay between the germline ends. The CDR3 has 13 amino acids. The V gene's germline CDR1 is SGDLS and CDR2 YYNGEE. The CDR3 here is CASSVEGYYEQYF. The CDR3 DNA is TGTGCCAGCAGCGTAGAAGGATACTACGAGCAGTACTTC. Together with reference TRBV9 and TRBJ2-7, the CDR3 gives the full variable domain: DSGVTQTPKHLITATGQRVTLRCSPRSGDLSVYWYQQSLDQGLQFLIQYYNGEERAKGNILERFSAQQFPDLHSELNLSSLELGDSALYFCASSVEGYYEQYFGPGTRLTVT.

The chain's CDR3 is CASRSLDRAGELFF. In DNA form, the CDR3 reads TGTGCCAGCAGGTCACTAGACAGGGCCGGGGAGCTGTTTTTT. V usage is TRBV3-1 (or the pseudogene TRBV3-2) and J usage is TRBJ2-2; 7 positions agree with TRBD1. Per germline, CDR1 LGHDT and CDR2 YNNKEL (reference sequence). Trimming at V came to 6 bases and at J to 6 bases, leaving 7 bases not matched to a gene. The CDR3 totals 14 residues.

This chain links TRBV19 with TRBJ1-2; no reliable D call. The CDR3 is 14 residues long. V lost 1 base, J lost 6 bases, and 12 bases lay in between. Per the germline V gene, CDR1 is LNHDA and CDR2 is SQIVND (reference sequence). In DNA form, the CDR3 reads TGTGCCAGTAGTATAGTTGGGGAGGAGAATGGCTACACCTTC. This gives the protein CASSIVGEENGYTF.